The T cell receptor beta chain described here comes from a study of OX40 agonist ivuxolimab in advanced cancers. Trimming left V 5 bases short and J 0 bases short, with 8 bases between. The CDR3 has 14 residues. The germline V gene encodes CDR1 SGHDN and CDR2 FVKESK. Assay used: immunoSEQ multiplex PCR; TCRdb lists only in-frame clones, some missing. The data hold about 19,000 clones, with about 83% observed a single time. This clone is termed medium-sized. This rearrangement joins TRBV14 to TRBJ1-3, with D hard to call. Material: CD4+ or CD8+ T cells sorted from blood, obtained in a trial of the OX40 agonist ivuxolimab. The TCR was taken from an adult with an advanced solid tumor such as melanoma, head and neck, liver or kidney cancer. CDR3 nucleotides: TGTGCCAGCAGCTTCGGGTACTCTGGAAACACCATATATTTT. The encoded protein is CASSFGYSGNTIYF.